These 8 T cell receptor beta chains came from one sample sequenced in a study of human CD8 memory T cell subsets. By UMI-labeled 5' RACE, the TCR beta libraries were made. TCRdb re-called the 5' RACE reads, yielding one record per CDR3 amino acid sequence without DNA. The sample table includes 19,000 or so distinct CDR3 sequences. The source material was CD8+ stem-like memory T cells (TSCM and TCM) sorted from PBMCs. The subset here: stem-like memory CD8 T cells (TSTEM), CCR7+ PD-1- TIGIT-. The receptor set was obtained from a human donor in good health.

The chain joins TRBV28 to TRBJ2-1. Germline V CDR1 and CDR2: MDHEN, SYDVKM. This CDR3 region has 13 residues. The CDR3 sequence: CASSLQPYNEQFF.

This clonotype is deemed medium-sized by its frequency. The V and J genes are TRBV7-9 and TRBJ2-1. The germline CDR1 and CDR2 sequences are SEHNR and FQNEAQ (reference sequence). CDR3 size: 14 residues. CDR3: CASSPTTVYNEQFF.

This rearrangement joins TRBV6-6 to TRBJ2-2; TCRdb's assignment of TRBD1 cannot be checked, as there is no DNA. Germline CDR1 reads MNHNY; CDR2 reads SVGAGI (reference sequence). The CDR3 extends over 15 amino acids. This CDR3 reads CASSYSGDIAGELFF.

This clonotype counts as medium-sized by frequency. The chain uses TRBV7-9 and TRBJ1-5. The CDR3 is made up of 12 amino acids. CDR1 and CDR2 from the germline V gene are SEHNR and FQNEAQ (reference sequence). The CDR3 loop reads CASEGNNQPQHF.

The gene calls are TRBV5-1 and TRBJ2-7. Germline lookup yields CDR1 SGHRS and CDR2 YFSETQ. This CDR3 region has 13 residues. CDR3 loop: CASSWTGPYEQYF.

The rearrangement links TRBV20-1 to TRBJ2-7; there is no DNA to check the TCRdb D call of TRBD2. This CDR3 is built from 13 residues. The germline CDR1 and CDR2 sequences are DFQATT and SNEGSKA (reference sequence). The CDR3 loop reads CSARRDSDYEQYF.

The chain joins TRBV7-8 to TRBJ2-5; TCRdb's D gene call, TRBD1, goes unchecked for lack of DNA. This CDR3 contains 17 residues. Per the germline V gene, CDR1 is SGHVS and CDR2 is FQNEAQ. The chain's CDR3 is CASSPKRQGSGLETQYF. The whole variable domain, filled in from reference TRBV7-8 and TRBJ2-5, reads GAGVSQSPRYKVAKRGQDVALRCDPISGHVSLFWYQQALGQGPEFLTYFQNEAQLDKSGLPSDRFFAERPEGSVSTLKIQRTQQEDSAVYLCASSPKRQGSGLETQYFGPGTRLLVL.

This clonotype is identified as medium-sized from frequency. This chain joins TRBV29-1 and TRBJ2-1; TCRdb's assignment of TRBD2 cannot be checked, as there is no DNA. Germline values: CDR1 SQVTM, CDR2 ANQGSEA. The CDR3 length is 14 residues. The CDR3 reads CSVVPSGSYNEQFF.